The T cell receptor (beta chain) described here comes from a study of blood T cell repertoires in COVID-19. About the research overall: Both acute and convalescent COVID-19 samples were obtained from the United States, Italy and Spain.

The germline CDR1 and CDR2 sequences are LNHDA and SQIVND (reference sequence). Germline trimming cut 10 bases from V and 3 bases from J; bases unmatched to any gene: 16. The CDR3 length is 17 residues. Original handling: The assay estimated nucleated cells by amplifying reference gene primers. Generated by immunoSEQ multiplex PCR, the TCRdb table keeps only in-frame clones and is missing some. Clone size and the V and J calls come from that table; the DNA yielded D and trimming. This table holds about 64,000 clones, about 90% found once. While infection was still active, Seattle patients were enrolled and then followed longitudinally.

The chain links TRBV19 to TRBJ2-2; 8 positions agree with TRBD2. The sequenced sample was peripheral blood. The receptor comes from a woman in her sixties or seventies with COVID-19, enrolled during active disease. CDR3 loop: CATKAQFSGKDTGELFF. CDR3 coding DNA: TGTGCCACTAAGGCCCAATTTAGCGGGAAGGACACCGGGGAGCTGTTTTTT. Full variable domain (rest looked up from reference TRBV19 and TRBJ2-2): DGGITQSPKYLFRKEGQNVTLSCEQNLNHDAMYWYRQDPGQGLRLIYYSQIVNDFQKGDIAEGYSVSREKKESFPLTVTSAQKNPTAFYLCATKAQFSGKDTGELFFGEGSRLTVL.